This TCR beta chain was recorded in a study of identical twins. A remark on this clonotype: The antigen remains unidentified.

General study findings and limits: Conclusions were based on cross-sectional statistical analysis, without following the same donors. Sequences that were beta out-of-frame showed weaker excess twin sharing.

Using its own MiXCR run on the 5' RACE reads, TCRdb lists one record per CDR3 protein. Of 1.5 million to 2 million distinct CDR3 sequences listed, roughly 35% are singletons. This CDR3 region has 16 residues. V was cut by 2 bases and J by 0 bases, with 12 bases left in between. Looked up from germline, CDR1 is SGDLS and CDR2 is YYNGEE. The gene calls are TRBV9 and TRBJ2-1; D perhaps matches TRBD2 (5 bases). The clonotype comes from a newborn girl in good health. Specimen: cord blood. The CDR3 sequence: CASSVGLTSSYNEQFF. In nucleotides, the CDR3 is TGTGCCAGCAGCGTTGGACTCACGAGCTCCTACAATGAGCAGTTCTTC.